Here is one T cell receptor beta chain with its context. Trimming cost V 2 bases and J 3 bases, with 10 bases left between them. Germline-derived CDR1 and CDR2 are LNHDA and SQIVND (reference sequence). This CDR3 spans 14 amino acids. This table comes from immunoSEQ multiplex PCR, and its TCRdb copy is limited to in-frame clones, with some not included. In the table there are over 40,000 clones, 78% of which are singletons. Single viable CD3+CD4+CD8-CD45RO+ cells were sorted as the memory CD4+ T cells. CD4+ T cells were isolated by positive magnetic selection. The sample belongs to a study of memory CD4+ T cells and cytomegalovirus serostatus.

The source material was memory CD4+ T cells from blood. This chain links TRBV19 with TRBJ1-1; possible D gene TRBD1, 5 bases. The clonotype was recovered from an adult in good health and CMV-seronegative. The CDR3 bases are TGTGCCAGTAGTATAAAGAGGGGTGACACTGAAGCTTTCTTT. Its translation: CASSIKRGDTEAFF.